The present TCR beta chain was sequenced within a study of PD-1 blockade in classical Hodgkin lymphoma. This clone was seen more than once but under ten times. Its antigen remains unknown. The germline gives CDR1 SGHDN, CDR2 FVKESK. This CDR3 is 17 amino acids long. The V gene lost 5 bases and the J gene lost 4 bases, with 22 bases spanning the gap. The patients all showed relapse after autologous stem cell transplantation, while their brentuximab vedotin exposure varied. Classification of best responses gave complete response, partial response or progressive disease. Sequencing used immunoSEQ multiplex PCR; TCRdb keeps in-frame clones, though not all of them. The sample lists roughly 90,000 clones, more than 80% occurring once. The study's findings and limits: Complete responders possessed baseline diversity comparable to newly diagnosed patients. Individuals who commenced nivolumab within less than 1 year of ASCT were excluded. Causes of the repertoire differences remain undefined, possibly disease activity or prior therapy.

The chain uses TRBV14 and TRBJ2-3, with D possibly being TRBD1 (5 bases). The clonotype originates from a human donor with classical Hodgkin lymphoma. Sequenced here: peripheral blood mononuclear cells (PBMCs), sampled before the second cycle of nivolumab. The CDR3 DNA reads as TGTGCCAGCAGCAGGGGCCCATTTGGGGCTGTTGCAGATACGCAGTATTTT. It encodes CASSRGPFGAVADTQYF.